A selection of T cell receptor beta chains follows, all from one sample in a study of blood T cells in healthy people across ages. TCRdb re-analysed the 5' RACE reads in MiXCR, keeping a single row per CDR3 protein. Of some 1.8 million distinct CDR3 sequences listed, around 40% were seen once; the top ten hold around 23%. The sample comprised blood. The receptor source for this set is a human donor in good health. CDR3s include the opening cysteine and the closing phenylalanine or tryptophan. The D gene is left open where the match is weak. Not all rows give a size; the values are once, few, many and, for expanded clones, a class.

v_call	j_call	d_call	clone_size	cdr3_nt	cdr3_aa
TRBV3-1	TRBJ1-4	-	-	TGTGCCAGCAGCCAAGATGGGGGTACGCCAGAAAAACTGTTTTTT	CASSQDGGTPEKLFF
TRBV7-2	TRBJ2-1	TRBD1	few	TGTGCCAGCAGCCGCCGGACAGGGGGGAGCAATGAGCAGTTCTTC	CASSRRTGGSNEQFF
TRBV20-1	TRBJ1-5	TRBD1	few	TGCAGTGCCATCGACAGGGCGAGACAGCCCCAGCATTTT	CSAIDRARQPQHF
TRBV5-5	TRBJ2-7	-	-	TGTGCCAGCAGCCACATGACTCACAGCTACGAGCAGTACTTC	CASSHMTHSYEQYF
TRBV4-3	TRBJ2-7	-	-	TGCGCCAGCAGCCAAGGGGCGACGGAGATCGCCTACGAGCAGTACTTC	CASSQGATEIAYEQYF
TRBV4-2	TRBJ2-5	TRBD2	-	TGTGCCAGCAGCCGTCCGGGGGGGGGAAACCAAGAGACCCAGTACTTC	CASSRPGGGNQETQYF
TRBV7-2	TRBJ2-5	TRBD2	few	TGTGCCAGCAGCTTAACCCCAGCGGGGGGCTGGCAAGAGACCCAGTACTTC	CASSLTPAGGWQETQYF
TRBV20-1	TRBJ2-1	-	-	TGCAGTGCTAGAGGGGGTGAGCAGTTCTTC	CSARGGEQFF
TRBV5-1	TRBJ1-4	-	few	TGCGCCAGCAGCCCCGGTGGGGGGGCCTCTAATGAAAAACTGTTTTTT	CASSPGGGASNEKLFF
TRBV4-2	TRBJ2-5	-	once	TGTGCCAGCAGCTTTATACTGGGGGAGACCCAGTACTTC	CASSFILGETQYF
TRBV20-1	TRBJ2-5	-	-	TGCAGTGCTAGAGATCTCTGCGGTAGAAATCAAGAGACCCAGTACTTC	CSARDLCGRNQETQYF
TRBV28	TRBJ1-5	-	-	TGTGCCAGCCATACTTCTGGACAGATCGGGAGGGTGCCCCAGCATTTT	CASHTSGQIGRVPQHF
TRBV15	TRBJ1-2	TRBD1	few	TGTGCCACCAGCAGTCCTGGGACAGCACCCTATGACTACACCTTC	CATSSPGTAPYDYTF
TRBV7-2	TRBJ2-3	-	few	TGTGCCAGCAGTATATATGGGCCAGATACGCAGTATTTT	CASSIYGPDTQYF
TRBV7-9	TRBJ1-1	-	-	TGTGCCAGCAGCCATCCTCCGGGGACCGAGGCTTTCTTT	CASSHPPGTEAFF
TRBV5-1	TRBJ2-3	TRBD2	-	TGCGCCAGCAGCAGACCGGGACTAGCGGGGTCAGATACGCAGTATTTT	CASSRPGLAGSDTQYF
TRBV7-9	TRBJ2-3	-	-	TGTGCCAGCAGCCTCCGGACTACGGGAGATACGCAGTATTTT	CASSLRTTGDTQYF
TRBV2	TRBJ2-1	-	once	TGTACCAGCAGTTACAGGGAAATCGAATTCTATGAGCAGTTCTTC	CTSSYREIEFYEQFF
TRBV5-1	TRBJ2-7	-	-	TGCGCCAGCAGCTTGGCCTCAGCTGCGACCTACGAGCAGTACTTC	CASSLASAATYEQYF
TRBV24-1	TRBJ2-1	-	few	TGTGCCACCAGTGAGCCTGGTCCCATCAATGAGCAGTTCTTC	CATSEPGPINEQFF
TRBV7-8	TRBJ2-2	TRBD1	few	TGTGCCAGCAGCCCACGACAGGGGGCGAACACCGGGGAGCTGTTTTTT	CASSPRQGANTGELFF
TRBV29-1	TRBJ2-4	-	-	TGCAGCGTTGTAAACACGTCCACAATTCTAGCCAAAAACATTCAGTACTTC	CSVVNTSTILAKNIQYF
TRBV12-3/TRBV12-4	TRBJ1-1	TRBD1	-	TGTGCCAGCAGTGAGTCCGACAGGGGGAACACTGAAGCTTTCTTT	CASSESDRGNTEAFF
TRBV12-3/TRBV12-4	TRBJ1-6	TRBD1	few	TGTGCCAGCAGTTGGGGGTCAGGGGGTAATTCACCCCTCCACTTT	CASSWGSGGNSPLHF
TRBV7-2	TRBJ2-7	TRBD1	-	TGTGCCAGCAGCCCCTACGGACAGGCCGGTCACGAGCAGTACTTC	CASSPYGQAGHEQYF
TRBV10-3	TRBJ2-5	TRBD2	-	TGTGCCATCAGGGAAGGCGGGGGTGGAGAGACCCAGTACTTC	CAIREGGGGETQYF
TRBV5-5	TRBJ1-2	-	-	TGTGCCAGCAGCTCCTCCCGCCTGGCAGATAACTATGGCTACACCTTC	CASSSSRLADNYGYTF
TRBV7-2	TRBJ2-1	-	-	TGTGCCAGCAGCATAGGAAATCCATACAATGAGCAGTTCTTC	CASSIGNPYNEQFF
TRBV6-6	TRBJ1-5	-	few	TGTGCCAGCAGTTATGAGGTTCCGGGCAATCAGCCCCAGCATTTT	CASSYEVPGNQPQHF
TRBV28	TRBJ2-7	-	few	TGTGCCAGCAGTTACTTTGCAGGGGGGAACTCCTACGAGCAGTACTTC	CASSYFAGGNSYEQYF
TRBV20-1	TRBJ2-3	-	-	TGCAGTGCTAGAGATTGGGGGAGCACAGATACGCAGTATTTT	CSARDWGSTDTQYF
TRBV10-3	TRBJ2-7	-	-	TGTGCCATCAGTGAAAAAAGTCCCAGCTCCTACGAGCAGTACTTC	CAISEKSPSSYEQYF
TRBV4-3	TRBJ2-7	-	few	TGCGCCAGCAGCCAAGTCCTGGCCGGCAGAACCCCCTACGAGCAGTACTTC	CASSQVLAGRTPYEQYF
TRBV20-1	TRBJ2-3	-	-	TGCAGTGCTAGAGAAGGAGGGAGAGAAAGCACAGATACGCAGTATTTT	CSAREGGRESTDTQYF
TRBV20-1	TRBJ2-5	-	-	TGCAGTGCTAGCACAGGCCTCAGGGGAGAGCGGTACTTC	CSASTGLRGERYF
TRBV7-3	TRBJ2-1	-	-	TGTGCCAGCAACTTAAGGCTAGATGGTTTCAATGAGCAGTTCTTC	CASNLRLDGFNEQFF
TRBV10-3	TRBJ1-6	-	-	TGTGCCATCAGTGAGGGTAACTCACCCCTCCACTTT	CAISEGNSPLHF
TRBV5-1	TRBJ2-1	-	once	TGCGCCAGTAGATATATCCCGGGTCTTGCCAACAATGAGCAGTTCTTC	CASRYIPGLANNEQFF
TRBV6-2/TRBV6-3	TRBJ2-7	-	many	TGTGCCAGCAGCCAACTCGACATCGAGCAGTACTTC	CASSQLDIEQYF
TRBV12-3/TRBV12-4	TRBJ2-5	TRBD1	-	TGTGCCAGCAGTCAACAGGGGGAAGGAGTACAAGAGCCCCAGTACTTC	CASSQQGEGVQEPQYF
TRBV21-1	TRBJ2-7	-	once	TGTGCCAGCAGCTCTTCGATTGGGAGGAGGGACAGGGGACTCGAGCAGTACTTC	CASSSSIGRRDRGLEQYF
TRBV29-1	TRBJ2-5	-	-	TGCAGCGCGGGACGGAGGCCTACGGAGACCCAGTACTTC	CSAGRRPTETQYF
TRBV5-1	TRBJ2-7	TRBD1	few	TGCGCCAGCAGCTTATTTACGACAGGGGGGGACGAGCAGTACTTC	CASSLFTTGGDEQYF
TRBV5-1	TRBJ2-5	TRBD1	-	TGCGCCAGCAGCACCGAACGGGACAGGTCGGGAAAGGGGACCCAGTACTTC	CASSTERDRSGKGTQYF
TRBV10-3	TRBJ2-6	TRBD1	-	TGTGCCATCAGTACTTACCTACAGGGGTCTGGGGCCAACGTCCTGACTTTC	CAISTYLQGSGANVLTF
TRBV12-3/TRBV12-4	TRBJ1-2	-	few	TGTGCCAGCAGTTTCGTACAGGGCCACTACACCTTC	CASSFVQGHYTF
TRBV6-2/TRBV6-3	TRBJ2-2	-	-	TGTGCCAGCAGTCCCCTAACGCCCGAACACGGCGGGGAGCTGTTTTTT	CASSPLTPEHGGELFF
TRBV15	TRBJ1-2	-	-	TGTGCCACCAGCAGAGAAAGAACGGGGACCGATGGCTACACCTTC	CATSRERTGTDGYTF
TRBV6-6	TRBJ1-2	-	few	TGTGCCAGCAGGGAACAGGGAGAAGATGGCTACACCTTC	CASREQGEDGYTF
TRBV28	TRBJ1-5	-	-	TGTGCCAGCACTAAACAGGGAGGGGGCAATCAGCCCCAGCATTTT	CASTKQGGGNQPQHF
TRBV7-7	TRBJ2-7	-	-	TGTGCCAGCAGCACAGTTCCAGGCGACGAGCAGTACTTC	CASSTVPGDEQYF
TRBV12-3/TRBV12-4	TRBJ2-5	-	-	TGTGCCATAGGTCCACGGGGCGGAGAGACCCAGTACTTC	CAIGPRGGETQYF
TRBV12-3/TRBV12-4	TRBJ2-7	-	-	TGTGCCAGCCAGGGGCAGATAGGCTACAATGAGCAGTACTTC	CASQGQIGYNEQYF
TRBV29-1	TRBJ1-1	-	few	TGCAGCGTGTCGTTTGATATGACCACTGAAGCTTTCTTT	CSVSFDMTTEAFF
TRBV6-5	TRBJ1-5	-	few	TGTGCCAGCAGTTACTCCCCAGATCAGCCCCAGCATTTT	CASSYSPDQPQHF
TRBV19	TRBJ1-5	-	-	TGTGCCAGTAGTATTTCAGGGGACAATTACGGTGATCAGCCCCAGCATTTT	CASSISGDNYGDQPQHF
TRBV4-2	TRBJ2-5	TRBD2	few	TGTGCCAGCAGCCAAGATCCCCTAGCGGGGGTTCAAGAGACCCAGTACTTC	CASSQDPLAGVQETQYF